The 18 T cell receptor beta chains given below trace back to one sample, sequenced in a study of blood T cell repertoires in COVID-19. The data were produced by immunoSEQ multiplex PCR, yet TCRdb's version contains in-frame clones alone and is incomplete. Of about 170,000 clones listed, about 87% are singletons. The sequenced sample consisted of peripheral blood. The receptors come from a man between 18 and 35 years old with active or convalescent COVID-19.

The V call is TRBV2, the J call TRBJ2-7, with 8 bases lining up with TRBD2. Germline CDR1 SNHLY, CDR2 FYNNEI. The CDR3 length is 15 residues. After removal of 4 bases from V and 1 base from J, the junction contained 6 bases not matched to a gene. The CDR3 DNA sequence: TGTGCCAGCAGTGGTCTGTCTAGCGGGTCCTACGAGCAGTACTTC. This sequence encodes CASSGLSSGSYEQYF.

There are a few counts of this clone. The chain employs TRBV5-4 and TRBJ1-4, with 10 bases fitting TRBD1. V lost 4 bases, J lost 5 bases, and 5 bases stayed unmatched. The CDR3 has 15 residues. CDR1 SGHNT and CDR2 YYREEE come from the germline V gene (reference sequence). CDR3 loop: CASSKTGGENEKLFF. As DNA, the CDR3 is TGTGCCAGCAGCAAGACAGGGGGCGAGAATGAAAAACTGTTTTTT.

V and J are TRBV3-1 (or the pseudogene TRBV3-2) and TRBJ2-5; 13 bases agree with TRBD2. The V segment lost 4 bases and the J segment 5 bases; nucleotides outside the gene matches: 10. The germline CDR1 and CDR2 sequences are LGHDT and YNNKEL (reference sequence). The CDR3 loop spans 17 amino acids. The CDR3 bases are TGTGCCAGCAGCCGAGGACTAGCGGGGGTCCGAGGGGAGACCCAGTACTTC. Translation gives CASSRGLAGVRGETQYF.

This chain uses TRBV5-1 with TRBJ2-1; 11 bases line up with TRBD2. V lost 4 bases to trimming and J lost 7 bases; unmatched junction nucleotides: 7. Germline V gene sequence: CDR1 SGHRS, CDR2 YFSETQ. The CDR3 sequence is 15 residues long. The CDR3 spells CASSQNSGGANEQFF. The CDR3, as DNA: TGCGCCAGCAGCCAGAATAGCGGGGGGGCGAATGAGCAGTTCTTC.

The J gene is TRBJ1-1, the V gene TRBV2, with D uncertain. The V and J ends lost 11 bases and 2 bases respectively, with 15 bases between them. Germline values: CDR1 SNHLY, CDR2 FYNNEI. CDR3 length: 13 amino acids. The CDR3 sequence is CAPRGRNNTEAFF. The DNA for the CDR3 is TGTGCCCCCAGAGGGAGGAATAACACTGAAGCTTTCTTT.

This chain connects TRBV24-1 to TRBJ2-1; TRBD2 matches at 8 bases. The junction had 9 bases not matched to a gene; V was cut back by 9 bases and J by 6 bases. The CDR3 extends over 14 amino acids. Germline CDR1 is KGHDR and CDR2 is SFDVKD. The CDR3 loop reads CATELAEKGNEQFF. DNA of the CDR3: TGTGCCACCGAACTAGCGGAAAAAGGCAATGAGCAGTTCTTC.

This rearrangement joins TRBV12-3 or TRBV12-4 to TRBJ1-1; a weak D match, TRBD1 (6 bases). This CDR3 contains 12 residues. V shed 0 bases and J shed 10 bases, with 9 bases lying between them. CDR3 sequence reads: CASSLAGAVAFF. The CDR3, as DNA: TGTGCCAGCAGTTTAGCGGGGGCGGTAGCTTTCTTT.

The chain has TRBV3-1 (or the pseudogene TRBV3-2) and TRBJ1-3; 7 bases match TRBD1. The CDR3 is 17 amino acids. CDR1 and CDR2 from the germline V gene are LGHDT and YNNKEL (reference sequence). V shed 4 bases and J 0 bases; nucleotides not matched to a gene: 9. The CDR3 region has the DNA TGTGCCAGCAGCCGCGGACCGGGACAGCTCTCTGGAAACACCATATATTTT. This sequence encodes CASSRGPGQLSGNTIYF.

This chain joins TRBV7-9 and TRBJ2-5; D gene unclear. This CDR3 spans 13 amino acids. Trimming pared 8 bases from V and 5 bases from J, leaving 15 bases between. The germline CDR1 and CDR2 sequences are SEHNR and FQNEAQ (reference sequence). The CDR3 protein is CASQEIPFETQYF. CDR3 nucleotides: TGTGCCAGCCAAGAGATTCCGTTTGAGACCCAGTACTTC.

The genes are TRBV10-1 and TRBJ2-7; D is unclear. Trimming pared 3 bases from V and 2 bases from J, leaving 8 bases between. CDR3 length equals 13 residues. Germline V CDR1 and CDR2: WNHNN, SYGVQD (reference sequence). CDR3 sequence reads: CASSDNGAYEQYV. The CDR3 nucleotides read TGCGCCAGCAGTGATAACGGTGCCTACGAGCAGTACGTC.

The CDR3 nucleotides read TGTGCCAGCAGCTCCAAAGAGACCCAGTACTTC. Protein: CASSSKETQYF. The rearrangement links TRBV7-6 to TRBJ2-5; no clear D gene. Trimming stripped 4 bases from V and 3 bases from J, with 3 bases between. This CDR3 has 11 residues. CDR1 is SGHVS, CDR2 FNYEAQ, per germline.

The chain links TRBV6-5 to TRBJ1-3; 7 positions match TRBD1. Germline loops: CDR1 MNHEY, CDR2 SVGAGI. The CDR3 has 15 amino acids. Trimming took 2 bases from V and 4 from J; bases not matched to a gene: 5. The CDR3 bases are TGTGCCAGCAGTTACACACAGGGGTTAGGAAACACCATATATTTT. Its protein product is CASSYTQGLGNTIYF.

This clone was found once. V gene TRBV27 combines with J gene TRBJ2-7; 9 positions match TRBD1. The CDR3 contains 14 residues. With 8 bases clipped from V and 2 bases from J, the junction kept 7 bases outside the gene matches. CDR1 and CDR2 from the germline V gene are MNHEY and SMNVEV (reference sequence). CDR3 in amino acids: CASRRDREPYEQYF. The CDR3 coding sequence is TGTGCCAGCCGAAGGGACAGGGAACCCTACGAGCAGTACTTC.

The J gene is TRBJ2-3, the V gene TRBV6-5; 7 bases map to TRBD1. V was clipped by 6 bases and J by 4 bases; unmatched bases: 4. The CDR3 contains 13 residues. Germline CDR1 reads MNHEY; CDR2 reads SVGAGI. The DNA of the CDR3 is TGTGCCAGCAGCCTTACAGGGGCAGATACGCAGTATTTT. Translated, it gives CASSLTGADTQYF.

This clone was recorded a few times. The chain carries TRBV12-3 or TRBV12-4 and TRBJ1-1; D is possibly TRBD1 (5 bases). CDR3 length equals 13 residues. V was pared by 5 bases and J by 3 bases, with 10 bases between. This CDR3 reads CASSTRQHTEAFF. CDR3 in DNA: TGTGCCAGCAGTACGCGACAGCACACTGAAGCTTTCTTT.

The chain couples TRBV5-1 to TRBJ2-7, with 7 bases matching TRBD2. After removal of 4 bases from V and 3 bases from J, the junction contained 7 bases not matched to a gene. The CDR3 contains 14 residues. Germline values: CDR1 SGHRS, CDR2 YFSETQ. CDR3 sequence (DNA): TGCGCCAGCAGCGAGGGACTATCAATCTACGAGCAGTACTTC. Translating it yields CASSEGLSIYEQYF.

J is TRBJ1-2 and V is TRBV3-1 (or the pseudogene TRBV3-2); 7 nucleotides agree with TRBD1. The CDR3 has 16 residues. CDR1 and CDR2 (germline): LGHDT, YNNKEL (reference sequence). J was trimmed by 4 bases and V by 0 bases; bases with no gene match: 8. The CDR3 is CASSQEALQGSYGYTF. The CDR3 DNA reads TGTGCCAGCAGCCAAGAGGCCCTACAGGGGTCCTATGGCTACACCTTC.

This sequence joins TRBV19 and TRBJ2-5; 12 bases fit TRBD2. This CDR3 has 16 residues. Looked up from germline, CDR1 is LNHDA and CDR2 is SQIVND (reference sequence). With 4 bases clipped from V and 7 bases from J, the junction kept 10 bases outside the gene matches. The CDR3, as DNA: TGTGCCAGTAGTACCCGGACTAGCGGGGACCATGGGACCCAGTACTTC. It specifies CASSTRTSGDHGTQYF.